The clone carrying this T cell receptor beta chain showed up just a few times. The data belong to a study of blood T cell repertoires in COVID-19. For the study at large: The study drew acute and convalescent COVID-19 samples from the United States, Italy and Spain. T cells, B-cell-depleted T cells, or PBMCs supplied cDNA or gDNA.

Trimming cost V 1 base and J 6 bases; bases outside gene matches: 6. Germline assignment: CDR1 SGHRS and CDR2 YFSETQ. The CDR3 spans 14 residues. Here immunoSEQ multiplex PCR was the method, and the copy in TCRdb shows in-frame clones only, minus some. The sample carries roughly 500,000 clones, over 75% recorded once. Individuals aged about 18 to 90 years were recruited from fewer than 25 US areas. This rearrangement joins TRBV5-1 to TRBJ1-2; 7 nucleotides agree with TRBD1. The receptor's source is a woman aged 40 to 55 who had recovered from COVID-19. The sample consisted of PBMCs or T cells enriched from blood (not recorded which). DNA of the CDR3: TGCGCCAGCAGCTTGTCACAGGGGAGAGATGGCTACACCTTC. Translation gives CASSLSQGRDGYTF.